A single sample gave rise to the 20 T cell receptor beta chains below, sequenced in a study of blood T cell repertoires in COVID-19 (dated by TCRdb to the early 2020s). Libraries came from the immunoSEQ multiplex PCR assay. This immuneACCESS table, as held by TCRdb, lists in-frame sequences with V and J called but not all clones. Of the missing ones, under half trace to an unresolved V gene in checked studies; the others have no known cause. This sample lists 190,000 or so clones; 70% to 90% were detected once. The ten largest make up less than 3.5% of the sample. The material sequenced was peripheral blood. Receptor source: a middle-aged man with active or convalescent COVID-19.

The chain employs TRBV11-3 and TRBJ2-3; 10 nucleotides line up with TRBD2. The V segment lost 1 base and the J segment 4 bases; nucleotides outside the gene matches: 5. The CDR3 has 16 residues. Germline CDR1 SGHNT, CDR2 YENEEA. CDR3 loop: CASSLGAGGPADTQYF. The CDR3 region has the DNA TGTGCCAGCAGCTTAGGAGCGGGGGGGCCCGCAGATACGCAGTATTTT.

In nucleotides, the CDR3 is TGTGCCGCCTCACCGGGGGGTTTAGGTCAGCCCCAGCATTTT. Translating it yields CAASPGGLGQPQHF. This chain uses TRBV6-6 with TRBJ1-5, with TRBD1 as a possible D gene (5 bases). The CDR3 is 14 residues long. Between the trimmed V and J ends, which lost 11 bases and 6 bases, there was a span of 20 bases. In germline, CDR1 is MNHNY, CDR2 SVGAGI (reference sequence).

This rearrangement joins TRBV12-3 or TRBV12-4 to TRBJ1-2; 9 bases fit TRBD1. The CDR3 sequence is 13 residues long. J was trimmed by 6 bases and V by 8 bases; bases with no gene match: 7. CDR3 amino acids: CASVGDRANGYTF. In nucleotides, the CDR3 is TGTGCCAGCGTAGGGGACAGGGCGAATGGCTACACCTTC.

Of note for this clone: The sample carries other DNA sequences with the same CDR3. V is TRBV19 and J is TRBJ1-6; 9 positions match TRBD1. Unmatched junction bases numbered 3, after V lost 5 bases and J lost 7 bases. CDR3 length: 14 residues. Germline assignment: CDR1 LNHDA and CDR2 SQIVND (reference sequence). The CDR3 here is CASSPGQGNSPLHF. As DNA, the CDR3 is TGTGCCAGTAGTCCGGGACAGGGAAATTCACCCCTCCACTTT. The full variable domain, in which reference TRBV19 and TRBJ1-6 provide the parts outside the CDR3, is DGGITQSPKYLFRKEGQNVTLSCEQNLNHDAMYWYRQDPGQGLRLIYYSQIVNDFQKGDIAEGYSVSREKKESFPLTVTSAQKNPTAFYLCASSPGQGNSPLHFGNGTRLTVT.

The genes are TRBV21-1 and TRBJ2-3; the D call of TRBD2 is as the table states it, not checked on the DNA. TRBV21-1 is flagged as a pseudogene. This CDR3 is 16 amino acids long. In nucleotides, the CDR3 is TGTGCCAGCAGCACGGAACTAGCGGGGATCACAGATACGCAGTATTTT. Translated: CASSTELAGITDTQYF.

The chain combines TRBV27 with TRBJ1-5; a possible D gene is TRBD1 (6 bases). Germline CDR1 reads MNHEY; CDR2 reads SMNVEV (reference sequence). There are 16 residues in the CDR3. V was pared by 4 bases and J by 7 bases, with 20 bases between. The CDR3 is CASSSRGGGRLQPQHF. The CDR3 bases are TGTGCCAGCAGTTCCAGAGGGGGGGGAAGGTTGCAGCCCCAGCATTTT.

The V and J genes are TRBV28 and TRBJ1-3; D gene ambiguous. The CDR3 totals 15 residues. From germline, CDR1 is MDHEN and CDR2 SYDVKM. V was trimmed by 6 bases and J by 4 bases, leaving 16 bases between them. CDR3 in DNA: TGTGCCAGCAGGCGGCGGGGTGTAGGGGGAAACACCATATATTTT. The encoded protein is CASRRRGVGGNTIYF.

The chain uses TRBV5-1 and TRBJ1-2; 7 bases match TRBD1. The V and J ends lost 1 base and 4 bases, in that order; junction bases with no gene match: 4. The CDR3 spans 14 residues. Germline V CDR1 and CDR2: SGHRS, YFSETQ. DNA for the CDR3: TGCGCCAGCAGCTTGACCCGGGACAGCTATGGCTACACCTTC. This codes for CASSLTRDSYGYTF.

This chain connects TRBV5-6 to TRBJ2-1, with D possibly TRBD2 on 5 matching bases. V was clipped by 2 bases and J by 5 bases, with 8 bases between them. Looked up from germline, CDR1 is SGHDT and CDR2 is YYEEEE. The CDR3 contains 13 residues. CDR3 nucleotides: TGTGCCAGCAGCTTTGGAGGTAACAATGAGCAGTTCTTC. Translation: CASSFGGNNEQFF.

The rearrangement links TRBV7-2 to TRBJ2-2; weak D call: TRBD1 (6 bases). With 6 bases removed from V and 1 base from J, the gap between germline ends came to 9 bases. Germline CDR1 and CDR2: SGHTA and FQGNSA. The CDR3 is made up of 14 amino acids. The DNA for the CDR3 is TGTGCCAGCAGGCAGACAGGGAACACCGGGGAGCTGTTTTTT. Encoded protein: CASRQTGNTGELFF.

The chain employs TRBV5-4 and TRBJ1-5, with D unclear. Trimming stripped 0 bases from V and 2 bases from J, with 3 bases between. There are 13 residues in the CDR3. Germline CDR1 SGHNT, CDR2 YYREEE (reference sequence). Here the CDR3 DNA reads TGTGCCAGCAGCTTGGCCGGCAATCAGCCCCAGCATTTT. This encodes CASSLAGNQPQHF.

This sequence joins TRBV6-1 and TRBJ2-7; D is perhaps TRBD1 (5 bases). V gave up 3 bases and J gave up 12 bases, with 12 bases separating them. This CDR3 has 11 residues. Germline CDR1 reads MNHNS; CDR2 reads SASEGT. The CDR3 region is CASSEGQGRYF. As DNA, the CDR3 is TGTGCCAGCAGTGAGGGGCAGGGTAGGTACTTC.

A word on this clone: This sample includes further DNA sequences coding for the same CDR3. The V and J genes are TRBV28 and TRBJ2-3, with D perhaps TRBD2 (5 bases). V lost 2 bases and J lost 0, with 6 bases in between. Looked up from germline, CDR1 is MDHEN and CDR2 is SYDVKM. The CDR3 consists of 14 residues. The chain's CDR3 is CASSLTGSTDTQYF. In nucleotides, the CDR3 is TGTGCCAGCAGTTTAACGGGAAGCACAGATACGCAGTATTTT. The whole variable domain, filled in from reference TRBV28 and TRBJ2-3, reads DVKVTQSSRYLVKRTGEKVFLECVQDMDHENMFWYRQDPGLGLRLIYFSYDVKMKEKGDIPEGYSVSREKKERFSLILESASTNQTSMYLCASSLTGSTDTQYFGPGTRLTVL.

This chain links TRBV30 with TRBJ2-1; D is possibly TRBD2 (7 bases). CDR3 length: 14 residues. Germline lookup yields CDR1 GTSNPN and CDR2 SVGIG (reference sequence). With 5 bases removed from V and 6 bases from J, the gap between germline ends came to 17 bases. This CDR3 is CAWVLPGGRNEQFF. The DNA for the CDR3 is TGTGCCTGGGTACTACCGGGGGGCCGCAATGAGCAGTTCTTC.

In its sample, this clone was seen once. The chain employs TRBV11-3 and TRBJ2-3; D is possibly TRBD2 (6 bases). CDR3 length: 15 residues. The germline V gene has CDR1 SGHNT and CDR2 YENEEA. Trimming removed 3 bases at V and 2 bases at J, with 12 bases between. For the CDR3, the DNA is TGTGCCAGCAGCTTGGAGGGGAACCCCACAGATACGCAGTATTTT. This codes for CASSLEGNPTDTQYF.

The rearrangement links TRBV7-9 to TRBJ1-1, with D possibly matching TRBD1 (5 bases). The CDR3 totals 14 residues. Germline V gives CDR1 SEHNR, CDR2 FQNEAQ (reference sequence). V was shortened by 5 bases and J by 1 base, with 11 bases between the two germline ends. The DNA for the CDR3 is TGTGCCAGCAGCCTGGGGGGGACGAACACTGAAGCTTTCTTT. It yields the protein CASSLGGTNTEAFF. The complete variable domain, with remaining parts taken from reference TRBV7-9 and TRBJ1-1, reads DTGVSQNPRHKITKRGQNVTFRCDPISEHNRLYWYRQTLGQGPEFLTYFQNEAQLEKSRLLSDRFSAERPKGSFSTLEIQRTEQGDSAMYLCASSLGGTNTEAFFGQGTRLTVV.

This clone was counted a single time. This chain uses TRBV6-4 with TRBJ2-5; 11 nucleotides line up with TRBD2. The CDR3 spans 15 residues. V lost 2 bases to trimming and J lost 5 bases; unmatched junction nucleotides: 4. Germline CDR1 is MRHNA and CDR2 is SNTAGT. The CDR3 loop reads CASSDIAGGQETQYF. CDR3 sequence (DNA): TGTGCCAGCAGTGACATAGCGGGGGGGCAGGAGACCCAGTACTTC.

The chain links TRBV5-8 to TRBJ1-1; 7 positions match TRBD1. Germline V gene data show CDR1 as SGHTS and CDR2 as YDEGEE. V lost 2 bases, J lost 4 bases, and 2 bases stayed unmatched. The CDR3 extends over 13 amino acids. The CDR3: CASSFQGGTEAFF. Written as DNA, the CDR3 is TGTGCCAGCAGCTTTCAGGGGGGCACTGAAGCTTTCTTT.

CDR3 amino acids: CASSLVGGGEKLFF. The CDR3 coding sequence is TGTGCCAGCAGTTTAGTGGGAGGAGGAGAAAAACTGTTTTTT. The chain recombines TRBV28 with TRBJ1-4; D gene unclear. Germline values: CDR1 MDHEN, CDR2 SYDVKM. Trimming left V 2 bases short and J 8 bases short, with 12 bases between. CDR3 length: 14 residues.

J is TRBJ1-2 and V is TRBV19; 9 positions agree with TRBD1. Trimming removed 6 bases from V and 3 bases from J; junction bases left unmatched: 2. There are 13 residues in the CDR3. CDR1 and CDR2 from the germline V gene are LNHDA and SQIVND (reference sequence). The CDR3 sequence is CASSRQGDYGYTF. CDR3 bases: TGTGCCAGTAGCAGACAGGGGGACTATGGCTACACCTTC.